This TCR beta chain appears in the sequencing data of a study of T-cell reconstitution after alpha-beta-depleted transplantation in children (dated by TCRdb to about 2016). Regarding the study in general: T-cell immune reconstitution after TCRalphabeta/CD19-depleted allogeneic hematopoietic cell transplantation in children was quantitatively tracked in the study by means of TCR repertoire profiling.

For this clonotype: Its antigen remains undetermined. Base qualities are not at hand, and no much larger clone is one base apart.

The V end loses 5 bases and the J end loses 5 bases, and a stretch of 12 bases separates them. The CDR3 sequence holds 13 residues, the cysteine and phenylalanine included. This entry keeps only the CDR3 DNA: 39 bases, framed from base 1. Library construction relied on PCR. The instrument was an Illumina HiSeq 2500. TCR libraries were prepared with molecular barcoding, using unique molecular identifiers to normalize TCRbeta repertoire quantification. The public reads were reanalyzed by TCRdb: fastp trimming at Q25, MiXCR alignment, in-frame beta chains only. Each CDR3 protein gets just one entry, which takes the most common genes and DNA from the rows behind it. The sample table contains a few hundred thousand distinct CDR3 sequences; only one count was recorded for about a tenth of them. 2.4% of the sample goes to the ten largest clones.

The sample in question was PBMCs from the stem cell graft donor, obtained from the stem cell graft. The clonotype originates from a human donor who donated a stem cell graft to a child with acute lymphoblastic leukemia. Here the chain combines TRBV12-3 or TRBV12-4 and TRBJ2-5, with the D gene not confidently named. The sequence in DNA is TGTGCCAGCAGTACTATTAAACCTGAGACCCAGTACTTC. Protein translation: CASSTIKPETQYF.